Sequencing of this T cell receptor beta chain was carried out in a study of T cell responses to AZD1222 COVID-19 vaccine. Across the study: The analysis combined second doses at about 4 or about 12 weeks. Study-wide findings and caveats: Epitopes outside B.1.351 and B.1.1.7 mutated regions reportedly drew nearly half of spike TCRs.

Data came from immunoSEQ multiplex PCR; TCRdb stores just in-frame clones and leaves some out. The data contain about 120,000 clones, about 90% of them seen just once; the ten biggest clones take up 1.7%. With respect to this clone: Antigen specificity is unknown.

The source was peripheral blood, collected on day 0 of AZD1222 vaccination. The origin of this receptor is an adult in good health.

The CDR3 loop reads CASSEDSGNTIYF. DNA for the CDR3: TGTGCCAGCAGTGAAGACTCTGGAAACACCATATATTTT. V usage is TRBV6-4 and J usage is TRBJ1-3; D not resolved. The germline CDR1 and CDR2 sequences are MRHNA and SNTAGT. Trimming left V 3 bases short and J 0 bases short, with 3 bases between. The CDR3 is 13 amino acids.